These T cell receptor beta chains were read from a single sample in a study of blood T cell repertoires in COVID-19. Measured with immunoSEQ multiplex PCR; TCRdb has only the in-frame clones, and not every one. The table has about 86,000 clones, roughly 88% seen once. The sample comprised peripheral blood. The receptors stem from a woman older than 75 with active or convalescent COVID-19. Each CDR3 is given with its conserved first and last residue. The D gene is left open where the match is weak. Part of the rows lack a size; the others show once, few, many or a class for expanded clones.

j_gene,d_gene,v_gene,abundance,CDR3nt,CDR3aa
TRBJ2-2,.,TRBV9,.,TGTGCCAGCAGCGTACATCATAACACCGGGGAGCTGTTTTTT,CASSVHHNTGELFF
TRBJ1-2,.,TRBV19,.,TGTGCCAGTAGCTATTCCCCTGACAGGATCAACTATGGCTACACCTTC,CASSYSPDRINYGYTF
TRBJ1-3,.,TRBV28,.,TGTGCCAGCACCCTGACAGGAAACACCATATATTTT,CASTLTGNTIYF
TRBJ1-1,.,TRBV4-1,.,TGCGCCAGCAGCCCGACCTGGCTAGGCGGAGCTTTCTTT,CASSPTWLGGAFF
TRBJ2-3,.,TRBV7-9,.,TGTGCCAGCAGCCCTTCCTCAGGACAAACGCAGTATTTT,CASSPSSGQTQYF
TRBJ2-7,TRBD2,TRBV6-2/TRBV6-3,once,TGTGCCAGCAGTTACGCCCCTCTTAGCGGGAGAGGCTCCTACGAGCAGTACTTC,CASSYAPLSGRGSYEQYF
TRBJ2-1,TRBD1,TRBV19,.,TGTGCCAGTAGTATTCAGACAGGGTCTGGGAATGAGCAGTTCTTC,CASSIQTGSGNEQFF
TRBJ1-2,TRBD1,TRBV10-3,.,TGTGCCATCAGTGACCAGGGGGAAGGCTATGGCTACACCTTC,CAISDQGEGYGYTF
TRBJ2-2,TRBD2,TRBV27,once,TGTGCCAGCAGTGCCGCACTAGCGGCGACCACCGGGGAGCTGTTTTTT,CASSAALAATTGELFF
TRBJ2-4,.,TRBV6-5,.,TGTGCCAGCAGTTCCCAGCGGGTCTTAGCCAAAAACATTCAGTACTTC,CASSSQRVLAKNIQYF
TRBJ2-7,.,TRBV4-1,.,TGCGCCAGCAGCCCCCGGACAGATACCTACGAGCAGTACTTC,CASSPRTDTYEQYF
TRBJ2-1,.,TRBV3-1/TRBV3-2,.,TGTGCCAGCAGCCAAGGCTATGCGCAGTTCTTC,CASSQGYAQFF
TRBJ1-2,.,TRBV7-2,.,TGTGCCAGCAGCTTAGACACAGCTAACTATGGCTACACCTTC,CASSLDTANYGYTF
TRBJ2-3,.,TRBV15,.,TGTGCCACCAGCAATCTCGGGGGTTACGTGGAAGATACGCAGTATTTT,CATSNLGGYVEDTQYF
TRBJ1-2,.,TRBV7-2,once,TGTGCCAGCAGCTTAGGGCTAGTCCCCTATGGCTACACCTTC,CASSLGLVPYGYTF
TRBJ1-3,.,TRBV28,once,TGTGCCAGCAGCCCACAGCAGGTCGGCAACACCATATATTTT,CASSPQQVGNTIYF
TRBJ1-2,TRBD1,TRBV14,few,TGTGCCAGCAGCCAGGTGGACAGGGGGTTAATCGGCTACACCTTC,CASSQVDRGLIGYTF
TRBJ2-2,TRBD1,TRBV7-9,.,TGTGCCAGCAGCTTATATGGGACAGGTTACGACACCGGGGAGCTGTTTTTT,CASSLYGTGYDTGELFF
TRBJ1-3,TRBD1,TRBV28,.,TGTGCCAGCAGTTCCCCCAACAGGGGGCGGAGGGGAAACACCATATATTTT,CASSSPNRGRRGNTIYF
TRBJ2-5,TRBD2,TRBV20-1,.,TGCAGTGCTAGTGAGCGGGGGGGCCGTGAGACCCAGTACTTC,CSASERGGRETQYF
TRBJ1-6,TRBD1,TRBV2,.,TGTGCCAGCAGTGGGAGGGGGCGCTGGGATTCACCCCTCCACTTT,CASSGRGRWDSPLHF
TRBJ1-3,.,TRBV11-2,.,TGTGCCAGCAGCTTAGATTTCAGCTCTGGAAACACCATATATTTT,CASSLDFSSGNTIYF
TRBJ2-2,.,TRBV5-4,once,TGTGCCAGCAGCTTTACGGGGATCCGGGACACCGGGGAGCTGTTTTTT,CASSFTGIRDTGELFF
TRBJ2-7,.,TRBV27,many,TGTGCCAGCAGTCTCACGACAAACTCCTACGAGCAGTACTTC,CASSLTTNSYEQYF
TRBJ1-4,.,TRBV6-5,.,TGTGCCAGCAGACGAGATGACACAAGTGGGGAAAAACTGTTTTTT,CASRRDDTSGEKLFF
TRBJ2-3,.,TRBV5-1,.,TGCGCCAGCAGCTTGACAGGAACTAGCACAGATACGCAGTATTTT,CASSLTGTSTDTQYF
TRBJ1-4,.,TRBV3-1/TRBV3-2,.,TGTGCCAGCAGCCATCCACGCACAGGTCCAACTAATGAAAAACTGTTTTTT,CASSHPRTGPTNEKLFF
TRBJ2-7,TRBD1,TRBV24-1,.,TGTGCCACCAGTGACCCGACCGGGACAGGGGGCTACGAGCAGTACTTC,CATSDPTGTGGYEQYF
TRBJ2-5,TRBD2,TRBV4-2,.,TGTGCCAGCAGCCACCTCGGACTAGCGGGAGACAAAGAGACCCAGTACTTC,CASSHLGLAGDKETQYF
TRBJ2-1,.,TRBV7-2,.,TGTGCCAGCAGCTTTTCGCGCTCGAATGAGCAGTTCTTC,CASSFSRSNEQFF
TRBJ2-3,TRBD1,TRBV28,.,TGTGCCAGCACCCGTTCGGGACAGGGTGTCGCAGATACGCAGTATTTT,CASTRSGQGVADTQYF
TRBJ1-3,TRBD1,TRBV7-2,.,TGTGCCAGCAGCTTAGGACAGGGGAAAGGAAACACCATATATTTT,CASSLGQGKGNTIYF
TRBJ1-1,.,TRBV6-5,.,TGTGCCAGCAGTTACTCGGGGCAGACCAACACTGAAGCTTTCTTT,CASSYSGQTNTEAFF
TRBJ2-1,.,TRBV19,.,TGTGCCAGTAGTCCTGGGAGGAACAATGAGCAGTTCTTC,CASSPGRNNEQFF
TRBJ2-6,.,TRBV6-6,.,TGTGCCAGCAGTTACCCTGGGGGGGCTTACGTCCTGACTTTC,CASSYPGGAYVLTF
TRBJ2-7,TRBD2,TRBV10-2,.,TGCGCCAGCAGTGAGATGGGACTAGCATCCGAGCAGTACTTC,CASSEMGLASEQYF
TRBJ1-4,.,TRBV15,.,TGTGCCACCAGCAGGGAAACAGGGAGTATGAAAAAACTGTTTTTT,CATSRETGSMKKLFF
TRBJ2-7,.,TRBV18,.,TGTGCCAGCTCATTGACTCCAGGGATTCGCGAGCAGTACTTC,CASSLTPGIREQYF
TRBJ1-1,.,TRBV5-4,.,TGTGCCAGCAGCTACGGACAGATGAACACTGAAGCTTTCTTT,CASSYGQMNTEAFF
TRBJ2-3,TRBD1,TRBV5-1,.,TGCGCCAGCAGCTCAGGGCAGGGGGCAGATACGCAGTATTTT,CASSSGQGADTQYF
TRBJ2-3,.,TRBV20-1,once,TGCAGTGCTAGCTCGGGTGATACGCAGTATTTT,CSASSGDTQYF
TRBJ2-1,.,TRBV20-1,.,TGCAGTGCTAGTCGCCCGGGTCGGTCAGCCTACAATGAGCAGTTCTTC,CSASRPGRSAYNEQFF